The entry that follows covers one TCR beta chain sequence. This record comes from a study of blood T cell repertoires in COVID-19. The CDR3 length is 16 residues. Germline loops: CDR1 KGHSH, CDR2 LQKENI. V was clipped by 1 base and J by 7 bases, with 17 bases between them. Sequenced by immunoSEQ multiplex PCR; TCRdb stores in-frame clones only, minus some. The table has tens of thousands of clones, around 80% seen once. The J gene is TRBJ1-3, the V gene TRBV18; D is unresolved. Sequences were obtained from peripheral blood. The TCR was taken from a man aged 25 to 45 with COVID-19, enrolled during active disease. The CDR3 DNA sequence: TGTGCCAGCTCACCACAGGCGGCAAGAGCCACGAACACCATATATTTT. Its translation is CASSPQAARATNTIYF.